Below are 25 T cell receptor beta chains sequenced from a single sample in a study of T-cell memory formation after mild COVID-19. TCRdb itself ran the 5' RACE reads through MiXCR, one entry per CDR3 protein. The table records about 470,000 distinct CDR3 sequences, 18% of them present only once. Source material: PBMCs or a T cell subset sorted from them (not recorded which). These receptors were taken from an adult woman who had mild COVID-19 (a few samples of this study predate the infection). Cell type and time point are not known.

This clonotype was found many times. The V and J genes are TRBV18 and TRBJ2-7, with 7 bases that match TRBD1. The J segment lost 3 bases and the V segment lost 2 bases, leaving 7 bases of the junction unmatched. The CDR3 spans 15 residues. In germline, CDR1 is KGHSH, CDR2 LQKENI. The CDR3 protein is CASSPTDRQFYEQYF. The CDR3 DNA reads TGTGCCAGCTCACCAACGGACAGGCAATTCTACGAGCAGTACTTC.

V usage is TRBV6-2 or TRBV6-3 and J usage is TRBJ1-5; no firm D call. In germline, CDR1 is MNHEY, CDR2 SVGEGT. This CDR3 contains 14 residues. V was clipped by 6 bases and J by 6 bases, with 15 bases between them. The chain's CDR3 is CASSGITGSQPQHF. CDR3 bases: TGTGCCAGCAGCGGGATCACGGGGAGTCAGCCCCAGCATTTT.

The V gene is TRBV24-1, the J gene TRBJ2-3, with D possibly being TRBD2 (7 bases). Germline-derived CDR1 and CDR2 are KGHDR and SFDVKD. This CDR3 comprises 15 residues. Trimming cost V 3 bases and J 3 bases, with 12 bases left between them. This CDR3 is CATSDRGAMTDTQYF. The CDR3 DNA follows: TGTGCCACCAGTGATCGGGGGGCGATGACAGATACGCAGTATTTT.

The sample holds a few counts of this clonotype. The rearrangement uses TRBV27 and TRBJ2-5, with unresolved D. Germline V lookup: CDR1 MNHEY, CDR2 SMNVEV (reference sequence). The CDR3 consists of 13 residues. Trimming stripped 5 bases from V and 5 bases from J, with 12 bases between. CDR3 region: CASSPSSVETQYF. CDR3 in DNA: TGTGCCAGCAGTCCCTCGTCCGTGGAGACCCAGTACTTC.

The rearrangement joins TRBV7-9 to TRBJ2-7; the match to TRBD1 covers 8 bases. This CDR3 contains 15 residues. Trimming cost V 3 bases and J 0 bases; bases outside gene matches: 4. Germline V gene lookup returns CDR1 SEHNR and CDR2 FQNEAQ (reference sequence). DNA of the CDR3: TGTGCCAGCAGCTTGTGGACAGGGCTCTCCTACGAGCAGTACTTC. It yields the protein CASSLWTGLSYEQYF.

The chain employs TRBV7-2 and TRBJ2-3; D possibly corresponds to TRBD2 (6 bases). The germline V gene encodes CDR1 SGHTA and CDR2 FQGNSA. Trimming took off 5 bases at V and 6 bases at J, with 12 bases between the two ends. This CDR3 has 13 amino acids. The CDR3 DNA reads TGTGCCAGCAGCACTGGAGGGGACGATACGCAGTATTTT. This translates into CASSTGGDDTQYF.

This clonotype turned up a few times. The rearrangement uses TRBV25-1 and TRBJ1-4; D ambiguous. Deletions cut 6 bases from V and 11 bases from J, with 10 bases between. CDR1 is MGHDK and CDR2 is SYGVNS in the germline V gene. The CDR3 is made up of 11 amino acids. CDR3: CASSSARKLFF. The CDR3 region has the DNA TGTGCCAGCAGCTCAGCGAGGAAACTGTTTTTT.

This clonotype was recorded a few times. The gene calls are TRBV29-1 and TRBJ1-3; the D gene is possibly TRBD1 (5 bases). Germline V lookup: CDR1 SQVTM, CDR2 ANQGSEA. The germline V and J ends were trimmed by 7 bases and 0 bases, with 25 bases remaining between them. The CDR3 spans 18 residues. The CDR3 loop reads CSDHPDRDASCSGNTIYF. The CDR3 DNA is TGCAGCGATCACCCGGACCGGGACGCCTCGTGCTCTGGAAACACCATATATTTT.

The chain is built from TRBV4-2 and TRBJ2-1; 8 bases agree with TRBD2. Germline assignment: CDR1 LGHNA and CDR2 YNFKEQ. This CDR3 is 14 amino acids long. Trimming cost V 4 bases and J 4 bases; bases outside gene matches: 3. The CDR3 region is CASSPGLEYNEQFF. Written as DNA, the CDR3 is TGTGCCAGCAGCCCGGGACTAGAGTACAATGAGCAGTTCTTC.

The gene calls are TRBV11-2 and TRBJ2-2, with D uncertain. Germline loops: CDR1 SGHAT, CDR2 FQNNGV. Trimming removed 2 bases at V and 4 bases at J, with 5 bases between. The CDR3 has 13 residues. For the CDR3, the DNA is TGTGCCAGCAGCTTAATGGGCACCGGGGAGCTGTTTTTT. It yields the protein CASSLMGTGELFF.

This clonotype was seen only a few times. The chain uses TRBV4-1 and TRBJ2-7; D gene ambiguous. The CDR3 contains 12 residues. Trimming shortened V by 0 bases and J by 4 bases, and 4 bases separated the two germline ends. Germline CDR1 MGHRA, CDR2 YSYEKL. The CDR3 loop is CASSQEWYEQYF. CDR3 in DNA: TGCGCCAGCAGCCAAGAATGGTACGAGCAGTACTTC.

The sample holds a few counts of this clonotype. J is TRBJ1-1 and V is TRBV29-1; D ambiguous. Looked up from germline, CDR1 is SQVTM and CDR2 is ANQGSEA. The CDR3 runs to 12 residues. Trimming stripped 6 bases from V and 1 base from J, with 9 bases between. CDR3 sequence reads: CSVLDGNTEAFF. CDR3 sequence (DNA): TGCAGCGTCTTGGACGGGAACACTGAAGCTTTCTTT.

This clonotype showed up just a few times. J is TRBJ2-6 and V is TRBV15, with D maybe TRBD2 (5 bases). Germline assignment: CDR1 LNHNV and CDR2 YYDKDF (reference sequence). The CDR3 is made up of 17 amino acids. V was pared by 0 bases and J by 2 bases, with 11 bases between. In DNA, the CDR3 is TGTGCCACCAGCAGAGACCCGGACTCCACTGGGGCCAACGTCCTGACTTTC. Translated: CATSRDPDSTGANVLTF. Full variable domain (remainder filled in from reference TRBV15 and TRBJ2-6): DAMVIQNPRYQVTQFGKPVTLSCSQTLNHNVMYWYQQKSSQAPKLLFHYYDKDFNNEADTPDNFQSRRPNTSFCFLDIRSPGLGDTAMYLCATSRDPDSTGANVLTFGAGSRLTVL.

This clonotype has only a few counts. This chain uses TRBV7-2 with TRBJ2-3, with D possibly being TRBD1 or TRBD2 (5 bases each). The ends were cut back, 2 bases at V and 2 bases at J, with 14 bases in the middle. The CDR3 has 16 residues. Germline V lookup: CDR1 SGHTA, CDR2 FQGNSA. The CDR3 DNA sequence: TGTGCCAGCAGCTTATACCCCGGGACCCCCACAGATACGCAGTATTTT. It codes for CASSLYPGTPTDTQYF.

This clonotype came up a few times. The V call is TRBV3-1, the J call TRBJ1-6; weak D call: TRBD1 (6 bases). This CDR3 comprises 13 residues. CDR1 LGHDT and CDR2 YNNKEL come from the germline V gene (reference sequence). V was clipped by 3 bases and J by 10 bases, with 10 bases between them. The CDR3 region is CASSHRGKSPLHF. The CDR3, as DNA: TGTGCCAGCAGCCACAGGGGTAAATCACCCCTCCACTTT. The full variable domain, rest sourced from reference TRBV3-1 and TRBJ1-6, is DTAVSQTPKYLVTQMGNDKSIKCEQNLGHDTMYWYKQDSKKFLKIMFSYNNKELIINETVPNRFSPKSPDKAHLNLHINSLELGDSAVYFCASSHRGKSPLHFGNGTRLTVT.

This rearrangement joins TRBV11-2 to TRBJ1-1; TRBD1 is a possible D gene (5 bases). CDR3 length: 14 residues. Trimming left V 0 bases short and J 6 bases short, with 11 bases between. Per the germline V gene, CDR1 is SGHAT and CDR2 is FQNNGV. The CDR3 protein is CASSLELQGSEAFF. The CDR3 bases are TGTGCCAGCAGCTTAGAGTTGCAGGGCTCTGAAGCTTTCTTT.

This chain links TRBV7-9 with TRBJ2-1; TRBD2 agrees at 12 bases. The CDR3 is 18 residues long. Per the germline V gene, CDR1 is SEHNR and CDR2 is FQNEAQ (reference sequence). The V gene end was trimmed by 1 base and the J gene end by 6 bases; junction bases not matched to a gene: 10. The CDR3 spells CASSLVLAGGLSGNEQFF. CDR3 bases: TGTGCCAGCAGCTTAGTTCTAGCGGGAGGGCTGTCGGGCAATGAGCAGTTCTTC.

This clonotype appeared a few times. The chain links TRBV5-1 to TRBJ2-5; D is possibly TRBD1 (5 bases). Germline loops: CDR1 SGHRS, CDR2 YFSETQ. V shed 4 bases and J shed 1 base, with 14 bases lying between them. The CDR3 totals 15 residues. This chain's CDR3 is CASSRWTTFQETQYF. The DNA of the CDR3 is TGCGCCAGCAGCCGGTGGACAACCTTCCAAGAGACCCAGTACTTC.

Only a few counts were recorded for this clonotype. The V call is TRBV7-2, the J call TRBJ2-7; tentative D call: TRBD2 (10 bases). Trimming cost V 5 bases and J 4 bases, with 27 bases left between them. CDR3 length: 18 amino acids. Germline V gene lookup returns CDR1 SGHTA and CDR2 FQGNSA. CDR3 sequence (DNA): TGTGCCAGCAGCCTACAGGGGGCGGGTAGCGGGAGGACTTACGAGCAGTACTTC. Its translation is CASSLQGAGSGRTYEQYF. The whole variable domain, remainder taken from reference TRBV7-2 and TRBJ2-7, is GAGVSQSPSNKVTEKGKDVELRCDPISGHTALYWYRQSLGQGLEFLIYFQGNSAPDKSGLPSDRFSAERTGGSVSTLTIQRTQQEDSAVYLCASSLQGAGSGRTYEQYFGPGTRLTVT.

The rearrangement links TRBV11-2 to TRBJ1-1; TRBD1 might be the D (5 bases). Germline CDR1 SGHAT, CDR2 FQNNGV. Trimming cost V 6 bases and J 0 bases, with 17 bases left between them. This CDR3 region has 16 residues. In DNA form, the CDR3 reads TGTGCCAGCAGTCGGTTCACCGGGACCATGAACACTGAAGCTTTCTTT. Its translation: CASSRFTGTMNTEAFF.

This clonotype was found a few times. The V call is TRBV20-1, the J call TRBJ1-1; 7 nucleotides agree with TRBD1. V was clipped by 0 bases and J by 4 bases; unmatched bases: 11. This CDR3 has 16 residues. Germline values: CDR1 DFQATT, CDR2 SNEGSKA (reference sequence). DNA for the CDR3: TGCAGTGCTAGAGATCTGGTCGACAGGGCGGGCACTGAAGCTTTCTTT. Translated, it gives CSARDLVDRAGTEAFF.

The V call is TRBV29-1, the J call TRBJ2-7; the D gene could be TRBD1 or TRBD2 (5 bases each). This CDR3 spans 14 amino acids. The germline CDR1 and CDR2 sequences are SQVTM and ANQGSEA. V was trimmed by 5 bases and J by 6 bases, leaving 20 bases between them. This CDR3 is CSVRDGITGSEQYF. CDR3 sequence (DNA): TGCAGCGTTCGGGACGGGATAACGGGGAGCGAGCAGTACTTC.

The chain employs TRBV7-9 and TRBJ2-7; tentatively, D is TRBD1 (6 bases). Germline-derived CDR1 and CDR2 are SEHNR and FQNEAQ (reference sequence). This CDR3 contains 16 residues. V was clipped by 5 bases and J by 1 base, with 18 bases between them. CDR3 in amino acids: CASSPPLGQISYEQYF. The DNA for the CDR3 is TGTGCCAGCAGCCCTCCCCTCGGACAGATTTCCTACGAGCAGTACTTC.

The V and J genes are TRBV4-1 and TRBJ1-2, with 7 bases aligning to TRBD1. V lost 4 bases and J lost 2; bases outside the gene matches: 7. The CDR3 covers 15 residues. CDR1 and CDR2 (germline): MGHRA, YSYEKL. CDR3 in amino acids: CASSPRGQHNYGYTF. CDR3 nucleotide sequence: TGCGCCAGCAGCCCTAGGGGACAGCACAACTATGGCTACACCTTC.

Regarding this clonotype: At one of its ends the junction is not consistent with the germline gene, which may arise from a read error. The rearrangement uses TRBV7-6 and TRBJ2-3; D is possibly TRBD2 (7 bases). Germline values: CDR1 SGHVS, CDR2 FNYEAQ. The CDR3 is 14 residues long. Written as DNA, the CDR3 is TGTGCCAGCAGCTTAGGTGGGGGGGCAGATACGCGGTATTTT. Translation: CASSLGGGADTRYF.